A selection of T cell receptor beta chains follows, all from one sample in a study of shared clonotypes between healthy human individuals. TCRdb's table, derived via immunoSEQ multiplex PCR, lists solely in-frame clones and lacks some. This sample has around 2.5 million clones, with approximately 93% found just once. Sequences were obtained from naive CD4+ T cells from PBMCs. The receptors stem from a man aged 18 to 30 in good health. Some clones in this sample may be carry-over from other donors' samples. CDR3s include the opening cysteine and the closing phenylalanine or tryptophan. D genes are given only for firm matches. Clone size, where shown, is once, few, many, or a class for clones that have expanded.

few,TRBJ1-5,TRBD1,TRBV19,TGTGCCAGTAGTACAGGGACAGGGTATCAGCCCCAGCATTTT,CASSTGTGYQPQHF
-,TRBJ2-1,-,TRBV18,TGTGCCAGCTCACCCCAGGGGGCCGGGACTAGACATGAGCAGTTCTTC,CASSPQGAGTRHEQFF
-,TRBJ1-5,-,TRBV6-4,TGTGCCAGCAGTGACTCGAATCGAACGGTCACGGGCTATAGCAATCAGCCCCAGCATTTT,CASSDSNRTVTGYSNQPQHF
-,TRBJ2-1,TRBD1,TRBV10-1,TGCGCCAGCAGTGAGGACAGGGCGGTGAATGAGCAGTTCTTC,CASSEDRAVNEQFF
few,TRBJ1-1,-,TRBV5-1,TGCGCCAGCAGCTCGGGCCTTAACACTGAAGCTTTCTTT,CASSSGLNTEAFF
-,TRBJ2-1,-,TRBV29-1,TGCAGCGTTGTCAGCTCCTACAATGAGCAGTTCTTC,CSVVSSYNEQFF
-,TRBJ1-3,-,TRBV7-8,TGTGCCAGCAGCATCCGGGACGACCGTTCCTCTGGAAACACCATATATTTT,CASSIRDDRSSGNTIYF
-,TRBJ2-5,-,TRBV10-3,TGTGCCATCAGTGATGCGGAGACCCAGTACTTC,CAISDAETQYF
-,TRBJ1-4,-,TRBV7-8,TGTGCCAGCAGCTTAGCGAGTGGAAGTGGAAAACTGTTTTTT,CASSLASGSGKLFF
-,TRBJ1-2,TRBD1,TRBV15,TGTGCCACCAGCAGCCGACAGGGGGCGCGATCTGGCTACACCTTC,CATSSRQGARSGYTF
-,TRBJ1-2,-,TRBV30,TGTGCCTGGAGTAGTACAGGCTACACCTTC,CAWSSTGYTF
once,TRBJ1-2,TRBD1,TRBV29-1,TGCAGCGTTGAAGTTTTGACAGGGGCCGGCTATGGCTACACCTTC,CSVEVLTGAGYGYTF
-,TRBJ2-1,-,TRBV4-1,TGCGCCAGCAGCCAAGACCTGGTAGGAGAGCAGTTCTTC,CASSQDLVGEQFF
-,TRBJ1-3,-,TRBV28,TGTGCCAGCAGCCGCGGGACAAACTCTGGAAACACCATATATTTT,CASSRGTNSGNTIYF
-,TRBJ1-5,-,TRBV2,TGTGCCAGCGGCGGGGGTTCTAATCAGCCCCAGCATTTT,CASGGGSNQPQHF
-,TRBJ2-2,-,TRBV7-2,TGTGCCAGCAGCTTAGGGACAGTTACCGGGGAGCTGTTTTTT,CASSLGTVTGELFF
-,TRBJ2-3,-,TRBV9,TGTGCCAGCAGCGCGGACGGGGGAGATACGCAGTATTTT,CASSADGGDTQYF
-,TRBJ1-4,-,TRBV5-1,TGCGCCAGCAGCTTGGATGTCCGGGAAGGAGCTAATGAAAAACTGTTTTTT,CASSLDVREGANEKLFF
-,TRBJ2-4,TRBD1,TRBV7-2,TGTGCCAGCAGCCCCCTCGGTTCCCAGGGGGCCCGCATTCAGTACTTC,CASSPLGSQGARIQYF
-,TRBJ2-1,TRBD1,TRBV10-3,TGTGCCACCACCCCGGGACAGGGGGTCCACAATGAGCAGTTCTTC,CATTPGQGVHNEQFF
-,TRBJ1-1,TRBD1,TRBV28,TGTGCCAGCAGTTTCCCGGGACAGGGGCTTACCACTGAAGCTTTCTTT,CASSFPGQGLTTEAFF